The TCR beta chain described here comes from a study of radiotherapy plus CTLA-4 blockade in lung cancer. Whole-study context: Patients showed objective responses in 15% to 20% of cases, and disease control was achieved by about 30%. Study conclusions and caveats: Researchers report tumor-derived TCR clones expanding in blood after radiotherapy plus ipilimumab.

A word on this clone: The target antigen is unknown.

The CDR3 runs to 13 residues. Trimming left V 2 bases short and J 4 bases short, with 8 bases between. CDR1 and CDR2 (germline): SGHVS, FQNEAQ. Sequencing used immunoSEQ multiplex PCR; TCRdb keeps in-frame clones, though not all of them. The data contain 70,000 to 90,000 clones, around nine tenths of them singletons. Ipilimumab CTLA-4 blockade and focal radiation were given to patients with chemo-refractory metastatic non-small-cell lung cancer. The chain uses TRBV7-8 and TRBJ1-2, with D possibly matching TRBD1 (6 bases). The TCR sequence derives from a human donor with non-small cell lung cancer who had stable disease on radiotherapy plus ipilimumab. The sample here was peripheral blood, taken from a patient treated with radiotherapy plus ipilimumab. The CDR3 DNA follows: TGTGCCAGCAGCTTATTGGACAGCTATGGCTACACCTTC. Amino acid sequence: CASSLLDSYGYTF.